This paragraph reports one T cell receptor (beta chain). Which antigen it targets is not known. The input lacks base qualities; no much larger clone sits a single base away. TCRbeta CDR3 regions were amplified from genomic DNA by means of the immunoSEQ Assay, a bias-controlled multiplex PCR. As for how the authors treated the data: The number of nucleated cells in each sample was estimated by amplification of reference gene primers within the assay. Sequence reads were collapsed and filtered to measure the absolute abundance of every unique TCRbeta CDR3 rearrangement. For each sample, productive Simpson clonality was calculated as the square root of Simpson's diversity index over productive rearrangements. The immuneACCESS repertoire file appears here via TCRdb, limited to in-frame rearrangements. These files lack a portion of the clones; in checked studies, under half of the deficit traces to unresolved V genes, and the cause of the others is not known. The D gene and trimming were derived from the DNA, and the V and J assignments and clone size from that table. The sample yields about 48,000 clones; just over 85% were counted once. The ten largest clones take up around 2.9% of the sample.

The data are from a study of blood T cell repertoires in COVID-19 (dated by TCRdb to 2020 to 2022). Notes on the research overall: Collaborator samples came from the United States, Italy and Spain and covered acute and convalescent phases of COVID-19. The dataset comprised deeply sampled blood TCRbeta repertoires from subjects exposed to, actively infected with, or recovered from COVID-19. Nearly every sample came with metadata listing a de-identified subject ID, COVID-19 status, age in years and sex. Samples came from the ongoing ImmuneRACE study (first 160 participants) plus 1,254 subjects from 6 global collaborators. Where available, HLA class I and class II types were taken from metadata supplied by the sample provider and were not determined by assay-based typing. The material from the prospective study consisted of cDNA or gDNA derived from T cells, B-cell-depleted T cells, or PBMCs. The repertoires were made available in a free public database intended to serve as a resource for research on the immune response to SARS-CoV-2. What the study reported, not specific to this receptor: The amount of clinical and demographic metadata varied by source and participant and was provided uncurated.

Each collaborating institution followed its own protocols to collect whole blood in K2EDTA tubes. For TCRbeta analysis, collaborator samples were shipped as frozen whole blood, as isolated PBMCs, or as DNA extracted from either sample type. This TCR was sampled from a woman over 75 with acute or convalescent COVID-19. The sequencing sample was made of peripheral blood.

At the DNA level, the sequence is TGTGCCAGCAGCCCTGGGGACAGGGGCCTTTACTCTGGGGCCAACGTCCTGACTTTC. This gives the protein CASSPGDRGLYSGANVLTF. In this chain, TRBV5-4 is recombined with TRBJ2-6, and 10 junction bases match TRBD1. From a lookup of the germline V gene (reference sequence), CDR1 and CDR2 are SGHNT and YYREEE. Trimming takes 4 bases off V and 0 bases off J; junction bases not matched to a gene: 10. The CDR3, from cysteine to phenylalanine, totals 19 residues. The read is trimmed to its CDR3 DNA, 57 bases read in frame from base 1.